This T cell receptor beta chain is from a study of CD8 T cells in ankylosing spondylitis (dated by TCRdb to 2016 to 2017). Background for the entire study: The study profiled T cell receptor beta repertoires in healthy donors and ankylosing spondylitis patients to find disease-linked TCR variants. The full study cohort comprised 20 to 25 ankylosing spondylitis patients and 85 to 120 healthy donors. Peripheral blood was sampled, and synovial fluid was additionally collected from ankylosing spondylitis patients.

With regard to this clonotype: The antigen it recognizes is unknown. Base qualities are not at hand, and no much larger clone is one base apart.

From the cysteine up to the phenylalanine, the CDR3 has a length of 13 residues. The only DNA kept is the CDR3, 39 bases in frame from the first base. Taken from the germline V gene, the CDR1 and CDR2 loops are MNHNS and SASEGT. V is shortened by 8 bases, J by 5 bases, and the region joining them spans 15 bases. The instrument given in TCRdb is Illumina HiSeq 2500. Quantitative 5'-RACE with molecular barcodes was used to prepare TCR beta libraries. On the study's bioinformatics: A new computational method based on a probabilistic model of VDJ rearrangement was used to identify disease-linked TCR variants. The raw public data were reprocessed by TCRdb itself: fastp quality trimming at Q25, MiXCR clonotype calling, in-frame beta chains only. Records with the same CDR3 protein are collapsed into one entry carrying the most frequent genes and DNA. The authors' filters were not applied to this entry. This sample gives 250,000 or so distinct CDR3 sequences in total; 18% of them show up just once. Approximately 33% of the sample is taken by the ten largest.

On the study overall, not on this receptor specifically: Blood from ankylosing spondylitis patients appeared to be characterized by a TCR beta motif made up of under ten highly homologous amino acid variants. Some motif variants had previously been reported in the synovial fluid and blood of reactive arthritis patients, which suggests shared mechanisms of disease initiation. In peripheral blood, the disease-linked clones were found at relatively low frequencies and had a CD8+ phenotype. Significant enrichment of the disease-linked clones was reported in matched synovial fluid samples from ankylosing spondylitis patients.

What was sequenced was blood, either unsorted or a sorted T cell fraction (not recorded which). The V and J genes are TRBV6-1 and TRBJ2-5; a confident D gene designation cannot be given. The clonotype was recovered from a male donor with ankylosing spondylitis or in good health (not recorded which). The CDR3 region: CASLPPLGETQYF. The sequence in DNA is TGTGCCAGCCTACCACCACTGGGCGAGACCCAGTACTTC.